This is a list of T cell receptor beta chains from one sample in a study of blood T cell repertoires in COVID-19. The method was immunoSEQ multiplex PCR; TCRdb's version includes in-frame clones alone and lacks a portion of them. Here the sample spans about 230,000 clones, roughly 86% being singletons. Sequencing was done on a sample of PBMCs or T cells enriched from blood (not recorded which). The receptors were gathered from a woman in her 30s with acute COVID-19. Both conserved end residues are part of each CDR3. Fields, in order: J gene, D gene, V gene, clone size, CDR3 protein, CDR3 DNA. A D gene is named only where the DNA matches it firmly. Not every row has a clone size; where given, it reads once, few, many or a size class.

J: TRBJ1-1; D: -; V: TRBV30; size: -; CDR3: CAWGQTEAFF; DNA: TGTGCCTGGGGACAGACTGAAGCTTTCTTT
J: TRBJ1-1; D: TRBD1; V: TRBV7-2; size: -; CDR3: CASSQVPGQGADTEAFF; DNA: TGTGCCAGCAGCCAGGTCCCGGGACAGGGGGCGGACACTGAAGCTTTCTTT
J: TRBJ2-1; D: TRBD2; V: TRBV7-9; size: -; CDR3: CASSSTVTSGGYNEQFF; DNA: TGTGCCAGCAGCTCGACCGTTACTAGCGGGGGATACAATGAGCAGTTCTTC
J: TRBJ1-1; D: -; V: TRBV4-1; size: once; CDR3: CASSQIPGGDTEAFF; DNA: TGCGCCAGCAGCCAAATCCCGGGGGGGGACACTGAAGCTTTCTTT
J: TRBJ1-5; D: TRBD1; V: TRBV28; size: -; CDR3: CASSTLDRGGNQPQHF; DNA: TGTGCCAGCAGTACACTCGACAGGGGAGGCAATCAGCCCCAGCATTTT
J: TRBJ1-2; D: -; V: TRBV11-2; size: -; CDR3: CASSPTTENYGYTF; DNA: TGTGCCAGCAGCCCAACTACGGAAAATTATGGCTACACCTTC
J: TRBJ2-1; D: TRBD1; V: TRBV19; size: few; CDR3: CASSIMTGGYNEQFF; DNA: TGTGCCAGTAGTATAATGACAGGGGGCTACAATGAGCAGTTCTTC
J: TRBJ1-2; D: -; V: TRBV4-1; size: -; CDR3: CASSQEASYTDNYGYTF; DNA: TGCGCCAGCAGCCAAGAAGCGAGCTACACCGATAACTATGGCTACACCTTC
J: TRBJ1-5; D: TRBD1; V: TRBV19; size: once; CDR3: CASSRRRDSSNQPQHF; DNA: TGTGCCAGTAGTAGGCGCCGGGACAGCAGCAATCAGCCCCAGCATTTT
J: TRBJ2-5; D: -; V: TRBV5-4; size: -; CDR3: CASSYGGGAGETQYF; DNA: TGTGCCAGCAGCTATGGAGGGGGGGCCGGAGAGACCCAGTACTTC
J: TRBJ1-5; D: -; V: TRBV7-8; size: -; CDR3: CASSLREGNQPQHF; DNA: TGTGCCAGCAGCTTAAGGGAGGGCAATCAGCCCCAGCATTTT
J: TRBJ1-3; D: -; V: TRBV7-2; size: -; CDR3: CASRPTWATSGNTIYF; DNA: TGTGCCAGCAGACCAACGTGGGCTACCTCTGGAAACACCATATATTTT
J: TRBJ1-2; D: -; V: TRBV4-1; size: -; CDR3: CASSQDSVVSRRRYDYGYTF; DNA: TGCGCCAGCAGCCAAGATTCCGTTGTGTCTAGACGGAGGTATGACTATGGCTACACCTTC
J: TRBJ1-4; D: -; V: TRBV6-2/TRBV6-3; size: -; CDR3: CASSYEARATNEKLFF; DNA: TGTGCCAGCAGTTACGAGGCCCGTGCAACTAATGAAAAACTGTTTTTT
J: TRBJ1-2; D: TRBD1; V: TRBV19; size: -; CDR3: CASSMIGQAYGYTF; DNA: TGTGCCAGTAGTATGATAGGACAGGCTTATGGCTACACCTTC
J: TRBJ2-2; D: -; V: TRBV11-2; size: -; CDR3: CASSPSRETGNTGELFF; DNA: TGTGCCAGCAGCCCCTCCCGTGAGACAGGGAACACCGGGGAGCTGTTTTTT
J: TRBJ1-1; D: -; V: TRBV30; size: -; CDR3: CAWSVLGGTEAFF; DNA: TGTGCCTGGAGTGTACTGGGGGGCACTGAAGCTTTCTTT
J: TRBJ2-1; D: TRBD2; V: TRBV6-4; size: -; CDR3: CASSVSSGGNNEQFF; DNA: TGTGCCAGCAGTGTGTCTAGCGGGGGGAACAATGAGCAGTTCTTC
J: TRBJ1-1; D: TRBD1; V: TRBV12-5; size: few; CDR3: CASGPQGSNTEAFF; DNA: TGTGCTAGTGGACCACAGGGGAGCAACACTGAAGCTTTCTTT
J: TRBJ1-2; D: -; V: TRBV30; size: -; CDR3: CAWSTSGVIGYTF; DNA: TGTGCCTGGAGTACCTCGGGGGTAATTGGCTACACCTTC
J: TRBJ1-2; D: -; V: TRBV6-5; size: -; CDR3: CASSYPTALGYGYTF; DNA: TGTGCCAGCAGTTACCCGACAGCACTTGGGTATGGCTACACCTTC
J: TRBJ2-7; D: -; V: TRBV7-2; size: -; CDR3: CASSSRRAAYEQYF; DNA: TGTGCCAGCAGCTCCCGGCGGGCGGCCTACGAGCAGTACTTC
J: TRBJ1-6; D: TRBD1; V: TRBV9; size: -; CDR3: CASSDGTGFSPLHF; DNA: TGTGCCAGCAGCGATGGGACAGGGTTTTCACCCCTCCACTTT
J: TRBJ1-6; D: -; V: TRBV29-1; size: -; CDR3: CSVALAADSPLHF; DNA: TGCAGCGTTGCTCTGGCGGCGGATTCACCCCTCCACTTT
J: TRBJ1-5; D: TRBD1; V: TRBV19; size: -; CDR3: CASSVDRAEWAPQHF; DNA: TGTGCCAGTAGTGTGGACAGGGCGGAATGGGCGCCCCAGCATTTT
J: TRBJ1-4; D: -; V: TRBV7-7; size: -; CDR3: CASSLGGGGTNEKLFF; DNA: TGTGCCAGCAGCTTAGGAGGCGGGGGAACTAATGAAAAACTGTTTTTT
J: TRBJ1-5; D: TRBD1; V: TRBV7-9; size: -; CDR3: CASSPSLTGNSNQPQHF; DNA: TGTGCCAGCAGCCCATCCCTGACAGGGAATAGCAATCAGCCCCAGCATTTT
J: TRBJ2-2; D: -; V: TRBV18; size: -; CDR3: CASSPLTGINTGELFF; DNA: TGTGCCAGCTCACCGCTGACAGGAATAAACACCGGGGAGCTGTTTTTT
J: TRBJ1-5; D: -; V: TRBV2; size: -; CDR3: CASGRRETLGNQPQHF; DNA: TGTGCCAGCGGGCGCCGGGAGACACTGGGCAATCAGCCCCAGCATTTT
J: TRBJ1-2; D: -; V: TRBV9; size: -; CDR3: CASSVENMGRNYGYTF; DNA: TGTGCCAGCAGCGTAGAAAATATGGGCCGGAACTATGGCTACACCTTC
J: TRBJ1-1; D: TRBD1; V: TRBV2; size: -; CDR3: CASSRNRGTQNTEAFF; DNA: TGTGCCAGCAGTAGGAACAGGGGGACCCAGAACACTGAAGCTTTCTTT
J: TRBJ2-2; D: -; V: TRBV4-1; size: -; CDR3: CASSQDAAGVTGELFF; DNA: TGCGCCAGCAGCCAAGATGCGGCAGGGGTCACCGGGGAGCTGTTTTTT
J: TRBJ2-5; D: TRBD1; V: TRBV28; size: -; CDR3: CASSFHRGRETQYF; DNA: TGTGCCAGCAGTTTCCACAGGGGGAGAGAGACCCAGTACTTC
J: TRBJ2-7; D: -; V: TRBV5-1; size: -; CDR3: CASSLTAGASYEQYF; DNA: TGCGCCAGCAGCTTGACGGCAGGGGCATCCTACGAGCAGTACTTC
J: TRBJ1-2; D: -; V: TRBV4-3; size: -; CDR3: CASSQERLVLREGYTF; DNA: TGCGCCAGCAGCCAAGAGCGGCTGGTCTTGCGGGAGGGCTACACCTTC
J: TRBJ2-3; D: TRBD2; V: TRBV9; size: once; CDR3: CASSEAGADTQYF; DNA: TGTGCCAGCAGTGAAGCGGGGGCAGATACGCAGTATTTT
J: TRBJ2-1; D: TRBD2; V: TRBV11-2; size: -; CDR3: CASSLGGGDSNEQFF; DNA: TGTGCCAGCAGCTTAGGTGGGGGGGACTCCAATGAGCAGTTCTTC
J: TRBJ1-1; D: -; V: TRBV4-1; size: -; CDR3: CASSQAGAPGTSEAFF; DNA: TGCGCCAGCAGCCAGGCGGGGGCTCCGGGGACGAGTGAAGCTTTCTTT
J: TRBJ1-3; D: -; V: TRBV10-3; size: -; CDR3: CAISTGLSPENTIYF; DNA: TGTGCCATCAGTACAGGGTTATCTCCGGAGAACACCATATATTTT
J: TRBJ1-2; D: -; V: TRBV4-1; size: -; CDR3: CASSQTHPQGPYGYTF; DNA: TGCGCCAGCAGCCAGACCCATCCCCAGGGGCCCTATGGCTACACCTTC
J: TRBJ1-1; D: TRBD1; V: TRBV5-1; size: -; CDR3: CASTRDRATGTEAFF; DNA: TGCGCCAGCACCCGGGACAGGGCGACGGGCACTGAAGCTTTCTTT
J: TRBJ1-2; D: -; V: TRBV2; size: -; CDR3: CASIQGVNYGYTF; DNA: TGTGCCAGCATACAGGGAGTTAACTATGGCTACACCTTC
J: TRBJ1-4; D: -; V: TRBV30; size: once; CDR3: CAWSGRSNEKLFF; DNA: TGTGCCTGGAGTGGCAGGTCTAATGAAAAACTGTTTTTT
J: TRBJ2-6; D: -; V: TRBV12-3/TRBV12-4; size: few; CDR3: CASSPTTGQVLTF; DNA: TGTGCCAGCAGTCCGACAACAGGGCAGGTCCTGACTTTC
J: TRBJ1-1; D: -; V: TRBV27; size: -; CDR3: CASSLSREGTEAFF; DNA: TGTGCCAGCAGTTTATCCAGGGAGGGCACTGAAGCTTTCTTT
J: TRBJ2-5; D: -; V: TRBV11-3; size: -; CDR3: CASSSRTDQETQYF; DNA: TGTGCCAGCAGCTCAAGGACTGATCAAGAGACCCAGTACTTC
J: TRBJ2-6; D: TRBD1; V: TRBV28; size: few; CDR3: CASSLMTGGVLVANVLTF; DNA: TGTGCCAGCAGCTTAATGACAGGGGGTGTCCTTGTGGCCAACGTCCTGACTTTC
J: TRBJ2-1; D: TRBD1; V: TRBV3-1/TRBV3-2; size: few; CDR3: CASSQEVTGNEQFF; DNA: TGTGCCAGCAGCCAAGAGGTGACAGGGAATGAGCAGTTCTTC
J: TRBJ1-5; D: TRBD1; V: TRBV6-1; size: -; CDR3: CASSELKGAQPQHF; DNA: TGTGCCAGCAGTGAATTAAAGGGGGCCCAGCCCCAGCATTTT
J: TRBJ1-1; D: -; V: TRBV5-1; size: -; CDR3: CASSLVGAVPRRGAFF; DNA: TGCGCCAGCAGCTTGGTAGGGGCTGTTCCTCGAAGGGGAGCTTTCTTT
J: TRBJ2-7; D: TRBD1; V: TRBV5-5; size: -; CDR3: CASSWGQEIGYEQYF; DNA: TGTGCCAGCAGCTGGGGACAGGAGATAGGGTACGAGCAGTACTTC
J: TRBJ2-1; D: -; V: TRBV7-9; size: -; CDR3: CASSLGPDTPREQFF; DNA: TGTGCCAGCAGCTTAGGGCCGGATACCCCTAGAGAGCAGTTCTTC
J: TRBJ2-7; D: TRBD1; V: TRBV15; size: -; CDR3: CATSWGQGAYEQYF; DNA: TGTGCCACCAGCTGGGGACAGGGGGCCTACGAGCAGTACTTC
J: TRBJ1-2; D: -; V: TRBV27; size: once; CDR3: CASSFLGSGGYTF; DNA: TGTGCCAGCAGTTTTCTGGGGAGTGGAGGCTACACCTTC
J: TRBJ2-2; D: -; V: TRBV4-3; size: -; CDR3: CASSQVGTNTGELFF; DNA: TGCGCCAGCAGCCAAGTTGGCACGAACACCGGGGAGCTGTTTTTT
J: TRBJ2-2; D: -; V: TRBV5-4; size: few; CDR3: CASSVDGLTGELFF; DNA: TGTGCCAGCAGCGTAGATGGTCTCACCGGGGAGCTGTTTTTT
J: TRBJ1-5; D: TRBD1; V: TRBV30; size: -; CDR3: CAWSHRGNQPQHF; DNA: TGTGCCTGGAGTCACAGGGGGAATCAGCCCCAGCATTTT
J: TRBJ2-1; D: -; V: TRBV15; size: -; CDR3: CATSRSLNDNEQFF; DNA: TGTGCCACCAGCAGATCCCTAAATGACAATGAGCAGTTCTTC
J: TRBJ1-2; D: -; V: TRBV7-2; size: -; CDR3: CASSLTATPTNYGYTF; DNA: TGTGCCAGCAGCTTGACAGCCACCCCCACTAACTATGGCTACACCTTC